This T cell receptor beta chain originates from a study of T cells in Graves' hyperthyroidism and ophthalmopathy. Authors of the study amplified TCR beta CDR3 regions from RNA transcripts. The TCR CDR3 first-round RT-PCR relied on the HTBI primer set. TCRdb recomputed calls from the multiplex PCR reads with MiXCR, one row per CDR3 protein. The sample has about 710,000 distinct CDR3 sequences, 16% seen once. The CDR3 length is 14 residues. The V gene's germline CDR1 is MDHEN and CDR2 SYDVKM. With 7 bases removed from V and 2 bases from J, the gap between germline ends came to 15 bases. This clonotype was observed at least ten times.

Sequenced: blood. The clonotype originates from a man aged 18 to 30 with Graves' hyperthyroidism. The chain employs TRBV28 and TRBJ2-7; perhaps TRBD2 as D (6 bases). CDR3 sequence (DNA): TGTGCCAGCACCCTAAGGGACTCTACCTACGAGCAGTACTTC. Encoded protein: CASTLRDSTYEQYF. Drawing the rest from reference TRBV28 and TRBJ2-7, the complete variable domain is DVKVTQSSRYLVKRTGEKVFLECVQDMDHENMFWYRQDPGLGLRLIYFSYDVKMKEKGDIPEGYSVSREKKERFSLILESASTNQTSMYLCASTLRDSTYEQYFGPGTRLTVT.